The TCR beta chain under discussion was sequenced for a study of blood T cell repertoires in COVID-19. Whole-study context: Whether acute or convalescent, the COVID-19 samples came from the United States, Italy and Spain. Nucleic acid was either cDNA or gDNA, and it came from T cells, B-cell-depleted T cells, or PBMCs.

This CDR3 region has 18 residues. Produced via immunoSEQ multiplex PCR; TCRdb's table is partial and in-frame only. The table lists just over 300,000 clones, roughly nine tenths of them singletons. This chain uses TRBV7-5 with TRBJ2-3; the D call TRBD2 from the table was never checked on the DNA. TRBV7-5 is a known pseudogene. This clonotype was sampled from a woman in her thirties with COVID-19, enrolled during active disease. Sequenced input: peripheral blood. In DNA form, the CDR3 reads TGTGTCAGAAGCTTTACGACTAGCGGGGGACCAGGCACAGATACGCAGTATTTT. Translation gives CVRSFTTSGGPGTDTQYF.